This TCR beta chain was observed in a study of identical twins (dated by TCRdb to the mid-2010s). For context, the study as a whole: To test whether fetal clonotypes persist, the study used deep sequencing on TCR alpha and beta repertoires from monozygotic twins, unrelated adults of various ages, and cord blood. Replicate twin experiments were performed at different times using different library preparation protocols to rule out contamination.

Including cysteine and phenylalanine, the CDR3 has 14 amino acids. The DNA shown is the 42-base CDR3, in frame from base 1. V lost 1 base and J lost 4 bases; the stretch between them is 9 bases long. In the germline V gene, CDR1 corresponds to MGHDK and CDR2 to SYGVNS. All donors were healthy Caucasians. The twin cohort consisted of three pairs of female monozygotic twins, all aged roughly 18 to 29 years. Positive isolation kits from Invitrogen were used to isolate CD4+ and CD8+ T cell populations. What the research found in general, with its limitations: A weaker excess of twin sharing was found in beta out-of-frame sequences because the signal-to-noise ratio was lowered by fewer shared sequences. Invariant T cells such as MAIT and iNKT could partly confound zero-insertion analyses, although diverse VJ usage argued against such confounding for most clonotypes. Out-of-frame TCR alpha sharing in monozygotic twins was systematically underestimated by recombination models, whereas sharing between unrelated individuals was in agreement with the recombination models. Abundant cord blood beta clonotypes had fewer insertions, young adult naive repertoires showed a similar but weaker trend, and memory repertoires showed no such trend. Compared with coincidental sharing between unrelated individuals, out-of-frame TCR alpha sequences shared between twins showed an excess of sequences with low generation probability. Conclusions relied on cross-sectional statistical analysis, since the same donors could not be followed over many years.

There are a few counts of this clonotype. Which antigen it targets is not known. No much larger clone exists at a distance of one base, and base qualities are not known. Receptors were amplified or captured by 5' RACE. The instrument given in TCRdb is Illumina HiSeq 2000. A universal primer binding site was introduced by template switching, and a unique molecular identifier was present in the final cDNA, enabling accurate counting of TCR cDNA molecules. First-strand cDNA for TCR alpha and beta chains was synthesized from specific primers in the conserved constant-segment region. To control for contamination, each cDNA library was double barcoded with a SMART-Mk sample barcode plus Illumina barcodes. Two successive PCR steps introduced TruSeq adapter sequences along with Illumina sample barcodes. The Illumina HiSeq platform was used with custom primers to sequence TCR alpha and beta cDNA libraries. Turning to the authors' computational methods: Unique molecular identifiers were extracted from raw reads with MiGEC, and CDR3 positions were determined with MiXCR. Recombination models were inferred per individual with the repgenHMM and IGoR tools using an EM algorithm. Shared clonotypes were analyzed with the tcR package in R, and sharing was normalized by the product of cloneset sizes. To study raw recombination free of thymic and clonal selection effects, out-of-frame nonproductive sequences were analyzed. The raw public reads went through TCRdb reprocessing: fastp at Q25, MiXCR clone calling, in-frame beta chains kept. All rows with the same CDR3 protein become a single entry with the most common DNA and genes. V and J calls and clone size were set by TCRdb, not the authors. This sample is represented by 510,000 or so distinct CDR3 sequences; about 16% of them were singletons. The ten largest clones take up 0.35% to 0.45% of the sample.

These data were also filed under a second study, of yellow fever vaccine responses in identical twins. The second paper further reports: The authors reported that the T cell response to vaccination in identical twins appeared partly convergent and partly personalized. In identical twins, the study followed T cell clones that responded to the vaccine with precision.

The chain employs TRBV25-1 and TRBJ2-3; 5 matching bases give a weak D call of TRBD1. Sample: CD4+ T cells sorted from blood. The sequence derives from a woman younger than 35 in good health. At the DNA level, the sequence is TGTGCCAGCAGTGAATTCAGGGCTTCAGATACGCAGTATTTT. Its translation is CASSEFRASDTQYF.